This T cell receptor beta chain comes out of a study of cytomegalovirus exposure and HLA in healthy donors. Broader study findings: Reports showed the classifier diagnosing cytomegalovirus status with high specificity and sensitivity.

Healthy bone marrow donors made up the cohort. This PCR relied on a set of 60 Vbeta primers and 13 Jbeta primers. The method was immunoSEQ multiplex PCR; TCRdb's version includes in-frame clones alone and lacks a portion of them. The data show about 140,000 clones, roughly four fifths seen once. As regards this clone: The antigen remains undetermined.

The TCR comes from a man between 18 and 29 years old in good health and CMV-seropositive. The sample consisted of PBMCs.

The CDR3 spells CASSFSSPETQYF. CDR3 DNA sequence: TGCGCCAGCAGCTTTTCCAGTCCAGAGACCCAGTACTTC. The V and J genes are TRBV5-1 and TRBJ2-5, with D unresolved. Germline-derived CDR1 and CDR2 are SGHRS and YFSETQ. This CDR3 has 13 residues. Between the trimmed V and J ends, which lost 2 bases and 4 bases, there was a span of 9 bases.